This T cell receptor beta chain was captured by sequencing in a study of OX40 agonist ivuxolimab in advanced cancers. Study outcomes and limitations: Among T cells, CD8+ cells averaged more expanded clones than CD4+ cells.

This CDR3 has 15 amino acids. Germline CDR1 and CDR2: LGHNA and YNFKEQ. Assay: immunoSEQ multiplex PCR; the TCRdb copy retains only in-frame clones and omits some. Of around 69,000 clones listed, about 80% are singletons. Note on this clone: The antigen is undetermined.

The source was CD4+ or CD8+ T cells sorted from blood, collected in a trial of the OX40 agonist ivuxolimab. This chain connects TRBV4-2 to TRBJ2-5, with D hard to call. The DNA matches TRBJ2-7 better at its end, which makes the J call doubtful. This clonotype was obtained from an adult with an advanced solid tumor such as melanoma, head and neck, liver or kidney cancer. The CDR3 DNA follows: TGTGCCAGCGGCTTCTCCGGGTCGTCCTCCTACGAGCAGTACTTC. It is translated as CASGFSGSSSYEQYF.